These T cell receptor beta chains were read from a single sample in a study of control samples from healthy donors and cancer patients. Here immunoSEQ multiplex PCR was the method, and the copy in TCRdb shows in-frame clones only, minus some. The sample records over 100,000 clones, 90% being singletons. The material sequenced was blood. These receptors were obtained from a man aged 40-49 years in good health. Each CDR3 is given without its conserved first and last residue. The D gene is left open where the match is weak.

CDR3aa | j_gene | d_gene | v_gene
AMDYEQY | TRBJ2-7 | NA | TRBV28
ASSGPNLPYEQY | TRBJ2-7 | NA | TRBV7-9
ASSHGPLAGNTGELF | TRBJ2-2 | TRBD2 | TRBV5-1
ASSLENRYGYT | TRBJ1-2 | NA | TRBV7-9
ASSPFGDQNTEAF | TRBJ1-1 | NA | TRBV9
ASSFAGANTGELF | TRBJ2-2 | NA | TRBV28
ASSRTGGGSTEAF | TRBJ1-1 | TRBD1 | TRBV7-9
ASSLKGLREQEKLF | TRBJ1-4 | NA | TRBV5-4
ASSLGLPRSGTNEKLF | TRBJ1-4 | NA | TRBV5-5
ASSLFSYEQY | TRBJ2-7 | NA | TRBV5-4
ASSPSGTEYEQY | TRBJ2-7 | NA | TRBV4-1
ASSSAGPYGYT | TRBJ1-2 | NA | TRBV11-2
ASSQLGTVQTIY | TRBJ1-3 | TRBD1 | TRBV3-1/TRBV3-2
ASTFGTGAGNTIY | TRBJ1-3 | TRBD1 | TRBV19
ASRKGVSGNTIY | TRBJ1-3 | NA | TRBV5-6
ASSSRQGSPRSSYNEQF | TRBJ2-1 | TRBD1 | TRBV7-3
ASSVAGGPRRGGELF | TRBJ2-2 | NA | TRBV9
ASSLEQLPSGNTIY | TRBJ1-3 | NA | TRBV5-1
ASSYDMLGTQY | TRBJ2-5 | NA | TRBV6-6
ASTLLVGNEQY | TRBJ2-7 | NA | TRBV5-1
ATSSAVGNRGVSETQY | TRBJ2-5 | TRBD1 | TRBV15
ASSPGRSSTDTQY | TRBJ2-3 | NA | TRBV6-6
ASSPPLGGPLSTSNQPQH | TRBJ1-5 | NA | TRBV6-6